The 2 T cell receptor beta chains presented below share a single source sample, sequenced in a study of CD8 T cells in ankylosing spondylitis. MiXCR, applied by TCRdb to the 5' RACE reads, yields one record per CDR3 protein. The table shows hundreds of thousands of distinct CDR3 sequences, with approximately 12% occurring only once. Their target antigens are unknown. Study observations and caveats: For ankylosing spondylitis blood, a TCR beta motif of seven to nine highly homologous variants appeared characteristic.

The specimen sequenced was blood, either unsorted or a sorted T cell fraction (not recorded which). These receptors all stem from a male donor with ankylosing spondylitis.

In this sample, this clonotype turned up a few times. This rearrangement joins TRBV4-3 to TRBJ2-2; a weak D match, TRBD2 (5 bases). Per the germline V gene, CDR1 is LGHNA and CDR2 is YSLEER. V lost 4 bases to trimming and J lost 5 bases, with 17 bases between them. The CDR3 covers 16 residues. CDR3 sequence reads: CASSPEGRLDTGELFF. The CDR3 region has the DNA TGCGCCAGCAGCCCCGAGGGCCGGTTGGATACCGGGGAGCTGTTTTTT.

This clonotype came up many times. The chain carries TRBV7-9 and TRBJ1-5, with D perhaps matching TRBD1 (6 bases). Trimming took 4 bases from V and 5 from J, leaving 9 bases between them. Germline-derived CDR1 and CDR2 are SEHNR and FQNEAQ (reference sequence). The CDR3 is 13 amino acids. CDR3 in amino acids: CASSSQGDQPQHF. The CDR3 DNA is TGTGCCAGCAGCTCACAGGGTGATCAGCCCCAGCATTTT.